A selection of T cell receptor beta chains follows, all from one sample in a study of PD-1 blockade in classical Hodgkin lymphoma. The table came from immunoSEQ multiplex PCR; TCRdb's copy has only in-frame clones and leaves some out. The sample consists of tens of thousands of clones, 90% of them appearing once. The sample was peripheral blood mononuclear cells (PBMCs), taken before the fourth cycle of nivolumab. The receptors derive from a human donor with classical Hodgkin lymphoma. Both conserved end residues are part of each CDR3. D genes are given only for firm matches. Some rows mark clone size as missing; the rest say once, few, many or name a class of expanded clone.

>-|-|TRBJ2-5|TRBV7-8
TGTGCCAGCAGCTTAGAGGTGATCCAAGAGACCCAGTACTTC
CASSLEVIQETQYF
>-|-|TRBJ2-7|TRBV6-6
TGTGCCAGCAGTTACGGTGGCAGGGTCCCCTACGAGCAGTACTTC
CASSYGGRVPYEQYF
>-|-|TRBJ1-4|TRBV5-1
TGCGCCAGCAGCTTGGCTCGCGGGGGCGAGGGTCGAAATGAAAAACTGTTTTTT
CASSLARGGEGRNEKLFF
>TRBD1|-|TRBJ1-2|TRBV4-1
TGCGCCAGCAGCCAAGATATCGGGACAGATCGACAAGGCTACACCTTC
CASSQDIGTDRQGYTF
>-|-|TRBJ2-5|TRBV18
TGTGCCAGCTCACCAGCTGCGGAGACCCAGTACTTC
CASSPAAETQYF
>-|-|TRBJ2-5|TRBV6-5
TGTGCCAGCAGTTACGGTGCGGAGGAGACCCAGTACTTC
CASSYGAEETQYF
>-|-|TRBJ2-3|TRBV9
TGTGCCAGCAGCGACGGACGGGACTCCACAGATACGCAGTATTTT
CASSDGRDSTDTQYF
>-|-|TRBJ2-2|TRBV18
TGTGCCAGCTCACCACCAAACAGGGTGAACACCGGGGAGCTGTTTTTT
CASSPPNRVNTGELFF
>TRBD2|-|TRBJ2-5|TRBV30
TGTGCCTGGAGTGTATCCAGGACTAGCGGGGGTTGGGGAGAGACCCAGTACTTC
CAWSVSRTSGGWGETQYF
>TRBD1|-|TRBJ2-7|TRBV4-3
TGCGCCAGCAGCCAAGAGAGGACAGGGGATACCTACGAGCAGTACTTC
CASSQERTGDTYEQYF
>-|-|TRBJ2-3|TRBV6-1
TGTGCCAGCAGTGTTAGGCGCACAGATACGCAGTATTTT
CASSVRRTDTQYF
>-|-|TRBJ2-2|TRBV11-3
TGTGCCAGCAGCTCGGGACGGGGAAACGGGGAGCTGTTTTTT
CASSSGRGNGELFF
>TRBD2|-|TRBJ2-3|TRBV5-8
TGTGCCAGCAGCCCCCGACTAGCGGGGGAGTTCACAGATACGCAGTATTTT
CASSPRLAGEFTDTQYF
>TRBD2|-|TRBJ2-3|TRBV4-3
TGCGCCAGCAGCCAGGGAGGACTAGCGTGGGATACGCAGTATTTT
CASSQGGLAWDTQYF
>-|-|TRBJ2-5|TRBV11-3
TGTGCCAGCAGCCCAAGCACTTCCCAAGAGACCCAGTACTTC
CASSPSTSQETQYF
>TRBD1|-|TRBJ2-5|TRBV7-7
TGTGCCAGCAGCCAAGCACTGACAGGGGGCCTAGAGACCCAGTACTTC
CASSQALTGGLETQYF
>TRBD2|-|TRBJ2-7|TRBV5-1
TGCGCCAGCAGCCCTACCCCTAGCGGGACGACCTCCTACGAGCAGTACTTC
CASSPTPSGTTSYEQYF
>TRBD2|-|TRBJ2-1|TRBV7-9
TGTGCCAGCAGCTTTTTCAGACTAGCGGGGAGGAGCTCCTACAATGAGCAGTTCTTC
CASSFFRLAGRSSYNEQFF
>-|few|TRBJ1-5|TRBV6-4
TGTGCCAGCAGTGACAATCACGAGGGCAATCAGCCCCAGCATTTT
CASSDNHEGNQPQHF
>TRBD2|-|TRBJ2-7|TRBV5-1
TGCGCCAGCAGCTTGACAAGCGGGGGGGCCGGGGAGCAGTACTTC
CASSLTSGGAGEQYF
>-|-|TRBJ2-2|TRBV7-9
TGTGCCAGCAGCCTCCGGACGATGAACACCGGGGAGCTGTTTTTT
CASSLRTMNTGELFF
>TRBD1|-|TRBJ1-6|TRBV6-4
TGTGCCAGCAGTGCCCGCCCGGGACAGATCAATTCACCCCTCCACTTT
CASSARPGQINSPLHF